The T cell receptor beta chain described here comes from a study of T-cell memory formation after mild COVID-19. In the study overall: Most TCR clusters belonged to a single donor.

TCRdb re-analysed the 5' RACE reads in MiXCR, keeping a single row per CDR3 protein. The table records some 290,000 distinct CDR3 sequences, 15% to 20% of them present only once. This clonotype was picked up a small number of times. Sequenced: PBMCs or a T cell subset sorted from them (not recorded which). The sequence was collected from a man aged 18-30 years who had mild COVID-19 (a few samples of this study predate the infection). Cell type and time point are not known.

Here the CDR3 DNA reads TGCGCCAGCGGACAGGGGGCAGGTTCACCCCTCCACTTT. Translated: CASGQGAGSPLHF. The V and J genes are TRBV5-1 and TRBJ1-6, with 11 bases that match TRBD1. The germline V gene has CDR1 SGHRS and CDR2 YFSETQ. The ends lost 7 bases at V and 9 bases at J; junction bases unmatched: 3. The CDR3 is 13 amino acids.